This T cell receptor (beta chain) was documented in a study of shared clonotypes between healthy human individuals. The germline gives CDR1 SGHNT, CDR2 YYREEE (reference sequence). This CDR3 has 16 amino acids. The ends were cut back, 1 base at V and 1 base at J, with 14 bases in the middle. The donors were adults (healthy and HIV-negative) with no recent acute infections or vaccinations. Using immunoSEQ multiplex PCR, the repertoire was profiled, and TCRdb retains in-frame clones only, with some absent. This table holds over a million clones, approximately 97% found once. The source material was naive CD4+ T cells sorted from blood. The subset was: CD45RA+ positively selected. The receptor comes from a man in his thirties or forties in good health. The chain has TRBV5-4 and TRBJ1-1; tentative D call: TRBD1 (6 bases). CDR3 sequence (DNA): TGTGCCAGCAGCTTGCCCGGACAGCTACGGAACACTGAAGCTTTCTTT. This codes for CASSLPGQLRNTEAFF.